This is a list of T cell receptor beta chains from one sample in a study of cytomegalovirus exposure and HLA in healthy donors. Method: immunoSEQ multiplex PCR; TCRdb's copy keeps in-frame clones and lacks some. Here the sample spans 150,000 to 200,000 clones, 81% being singletons. The sample was PBMCs. The source is a man aged 18 to 29 in good health and CMV-seronegative. CDR3s leave out the opening cysteine and the closing phenylalanine or tryptophan. A D gene is named only where the DNA matches it firmly.

v_call: TRBV7-6
d_call: NA
j_call: TRBJ2-3
cdr3_aa: ASSGGASYTDTQY

v_call: TRBV14
d_call: TRBD2
j_call: TRBJ2-4
cdr3_aa: ASSQAGGPSKNIQY

v_call: TRBV28
d_call: TRBD2
j_call: TRBJ2-7
cdr3_aa: ASSLGQNLLAGDRDEQY

v_call: TRBV29-1
d_call: TRBD2
j_call: TRBJ2-3
cdr3_aa: SVLGSAGVTTDTQY

v_call: TRBV6-6
d_call: NA
j_call: TRBJ2-2
cdr3_aa: ASSYRRDVTGELF

v_call: TRBV5-1
d_call: NA
j_call: TRBJ2-5
cdr3_aa: ASSLEPGASQETQY

v_call: TRBV5-1
d_call: TRBD2
j_call: TRBJ2-7
cdr3_aa: ASAEGAGGIYEQY

v_call: TRBV5-8
d_call: NA
j_call: TRBJ2-3
cdr3_aa: ASSSSGIGADTQY

v_call: TRBV28
d_call: NA
j_call: TRBJ2-5
cdr3_aa: ASRMDNRWEETQY

v_call: TRBV5-6
d_call: NA
j_call: TRBJ2-2
cdr3_aa: ASSILDPVSVNTGELF

v_call: TRBV27
d_call: TRBD2
j_call: TRBJ2-7
cdr3_aa: ASSLKGTASGAPYEQY

v_call: TRBV11-2
d_call: NA
j_call: TRBJ2-4
cdr3_aa: ASSLGRQAKNIQY

v_call: TRBV4-3
d_call: NA
j_call: TRBJ2-1
cdr3_aa: ASSQEIIQGAYNEQF

v_call: TRBV7-9
d_call: TRBD2
j_call: TRBJ2-1
cdr3_aa: ASSRRLAGKGNEQF

v_call: TRBV6-1
d_call: NA
j_call: TRBJ2-5
cdr3_aa: ASSTNSNGAQY

v_call: TRBV4-1
d_call: TRBD1
j_call: TRBJ2-1
cdr3_aa: ASSQASGGSYNEQF

v_call: TRBV23-1
d_call: TRBD2
j_call: TRBJ2-7
cdr3_aa: ASSQGLLRGVSYEQY

v_call: TRBV9
d_call: TRBD2
j_call: TRBJ2-2
cdr3_aa: ASSPLTSGRSPNTGELF

v_call: TRBV7-8
d_call: NA
j_call: TRBJ1-4
cdr3_aa: ASSLGLGAESNEKLF

v_call: TRBV6-6
d_call: TRBD1
j_call: TRBJ2-5
cdr3_aa: ASSYSIGTVETQY

v_call: TRBV5-6
d_call: TRBD1
j_call: TRBJ2-7
cdr3_aa: ASSNYRGSYEQY

v_call: TRBV28
d_call: NA
j_call: TRBJ2-7
cdr3_aa: ASSLRLRGGPYEQY

v_call: TRBV10-3
d_call: TRBD1
j_call: TRBJ2-3
cdr3_aa: AISESTGTMADTQY

v_call: TRBV4-2
d_call: NA
j_call: TRBJ1-5
cdr3_aa: ASSQDYSNQPQH

v_call: TRBV2
d_call: TRBD1
j_call: TRBJ2-4
cdr3_aa: ASGTGNDIQY

v_call: TRBV2
d_call: TRBD1
j_call: TRBJ1-5
cdr3_aa: ASRARDRSNQPQH

v_call: TRBV30
d_call: NA
j_call: TRBJ2-5
cdr3_aa: AWSGGRETQY

v_call: TRBV2
d_call: TRBD2
j_call: TRBJ2-3
cdr3_aa: ATGTSGGSFTDTQY